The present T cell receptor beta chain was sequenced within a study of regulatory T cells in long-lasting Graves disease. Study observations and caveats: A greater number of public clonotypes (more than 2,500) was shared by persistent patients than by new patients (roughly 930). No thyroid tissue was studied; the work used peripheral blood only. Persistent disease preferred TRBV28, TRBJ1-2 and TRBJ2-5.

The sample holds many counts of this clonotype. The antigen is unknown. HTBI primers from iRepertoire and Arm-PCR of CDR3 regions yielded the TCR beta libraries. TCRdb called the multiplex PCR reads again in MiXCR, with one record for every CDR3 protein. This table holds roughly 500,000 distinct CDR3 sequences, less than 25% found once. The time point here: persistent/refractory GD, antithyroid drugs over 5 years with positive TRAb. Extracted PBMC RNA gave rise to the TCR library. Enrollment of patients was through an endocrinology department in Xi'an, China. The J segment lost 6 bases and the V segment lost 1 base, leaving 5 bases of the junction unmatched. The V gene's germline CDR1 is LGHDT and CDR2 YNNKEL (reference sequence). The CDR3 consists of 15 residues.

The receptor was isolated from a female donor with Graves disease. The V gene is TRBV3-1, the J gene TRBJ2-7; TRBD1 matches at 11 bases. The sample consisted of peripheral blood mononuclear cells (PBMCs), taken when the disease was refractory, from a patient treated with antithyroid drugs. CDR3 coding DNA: TGTGCCAGCAGCCAAGGGGACAGGGGGAACTCCGAGCAGTACTTC. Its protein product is CASSQGDRGNSEQYF.